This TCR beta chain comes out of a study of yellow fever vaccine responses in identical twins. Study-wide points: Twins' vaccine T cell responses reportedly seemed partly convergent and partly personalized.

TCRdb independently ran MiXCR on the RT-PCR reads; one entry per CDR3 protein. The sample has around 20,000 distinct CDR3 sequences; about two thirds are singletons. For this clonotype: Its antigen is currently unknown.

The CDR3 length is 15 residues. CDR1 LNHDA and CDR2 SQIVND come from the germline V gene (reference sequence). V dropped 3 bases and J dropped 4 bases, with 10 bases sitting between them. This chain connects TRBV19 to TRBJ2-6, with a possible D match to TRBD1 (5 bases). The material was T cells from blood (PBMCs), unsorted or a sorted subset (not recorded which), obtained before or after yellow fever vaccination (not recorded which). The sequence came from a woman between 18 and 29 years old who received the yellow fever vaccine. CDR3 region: CASSIEGAGANVLTF. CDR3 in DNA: TGTGCCAGTAGTATCGAAGGGGCCGGGGCCAACGTCCTGACTTTC.